This T cell receptor (beta chain) stems from a study of T cells in Graves' hyperthyroidism and ophthalmopathy (dated by TCRdb to between 2017 and 2020). Background on the whole study: Peripheral blood was sampled at the time of initial diagnosis, prior to any treatment. Following sampling, methimazole starting at 30 mg daily was given to hyperthyroidism patients, and high-dose intravenous methylprednisolone was given to ophthalmopathy patients. The 85 to 100 discovery patients were divided at random into training and test sets in a 7:3 ratio. The paper describes TCR Vbeta CDR3 sequencing of about 140 peripheral blood samples, made up of under 50 ophthalmopathy patients, some 76 hyperthyroidism patients and around 17 progressor patients. Thyroid tissue and blood T-cell repertoires from six Graves' hyperthyroidism patients were also compared in the study. Whether ophthalmopathy could be predicted prospectively was tested in an independent validation cohort made up of approximately 19 hyperthyroidism patients plus 17 patients who later progressed to ophthalmopathy. TCR V-J signatures able to tell the groups apart were searched for in a discovery cohort of 95 or so patients, of whom fewer than 45 had Graves' ophthalmopathy and roughly 58 had stable Graves' hyperthyroidism.

This clonotype occurred many times. What antigen it recognizes has not been identified. No much larger clone exists at a distance of one base, and base qualities are not known. Ophthalmopathy patients had moderately to severely active disease, with a Clinical Activity Score of 3 or more, a NOSPECS grade of 4 or more, and a disease duration of less than 3 months. Patients with uncontrolled infections, other autoimmune diseases, pregnancy or lactation were excluded. Clinical symptoms, serum thyroxine and TRAb, thyroid ultrasound, and orbital computed tomography formed the basis for the diagnoses. Ficoll-Paque density gradient centrifugation was used to isolate PBMCs from about 9.4 ml of fresh peripheral blood. Trizol reagent was used to extract total RNA, and RNA quality was then checked on an Agilent 2100 Bioanalyzer. Study-level results and caveats: A 13 V-J signature model separated ophthalmopathy from stable hyperthyroidism, with approximately 87% sensitivity and 81% to 83% specificity in cross-validation and 80%/75% in testing. In validation, the model predicted progression to ophthalmopathy with 60% to 71% sensitivity and about 72% specificity, a median of roughly seven months before onset. Sample size was not statistically predetermined, and investigators were not blinded to group allocation. Blood samples also contained most of the expanded thyroid clonotypes (frequency above 0.001), which suggests that blood repertoires may reflect thyroid immune responses.

The germline V gene provides CDR1 KGHSH and CDR2 LQKENI. V sheds 3 bases and J sheds 3 bases, leaving 15 bases between their ends. The CDR3 starts with the cysteine, ends with the phenylalanine, and has 16 residues. CDR3 DNA only is kept here, 48 bases in frame from base 1. The TCR beta CDR3 regions were amplified from RNA transcripts. For the first round of RT-PCR on the TCR CDR3, the HTBI primer set was used together with the Qiagen OneStep RT-PCR kit. Libraries were constructed in a second round of multiplex PCR, after which size selection and purification were carried out. The libraries were sequenced on an Illumina HiSeq2000 using paired-end 100 bp reads. On the study's bioinformatics: SOAPnuke was used to process the raw data, with reads discarded if the reads contained adapters or uncalled bases, had a mean Phred below 15, or lacked an exact constant-primer or identifier match. COPE v1.2.5 was used to merge the high-quality paired reads, and each unique nucleotide sequence was defined as a clonotype. MiTCR v1.1 was used to align the clonotypes against IMGT TRBV, TRBD and TRBJ reference segments. Only V-J combinations with frequency above 0.0001, covering about 99% of repertoires, were analysed. The TCS score was defined as F50 (clonal expansion) divided by E x V (chaos), with BLOSUM62-based TCRdist calculated between CDR3 peptides within each V-J. Welch's t-statistics and random forest reduced around 550 V-J features to roughly 13, which were used in a naive Bayes classifier (R e1071). The raw public data were reprocessed by TCRdb itself: fastp quality trimming at Q25, MiXCR clonotype calling, in-frame beta chains only. Every distinct CDR3 protein forms one entry, paired with its most common genes and DNA. TCRdb, rather than the study authors, made the V and J calls. In this sample the table shows approximately 690,000 distinct CDR3 sequences, more than 14% of which occur a single time. Clones ranked in the top ten supply about 12% of the sample.

Recombination linked TRBV18 to TRBJ2-1, with the D gene tentatively TRBD1 or TRBD2, based on 5 matching bases in each. This sequence originates from a woman between 45 and 65 years old with Graves' ophthalmopathy. The material sequenced was blood. This receptor carries the CDR3 CASSPMTGGNYNEQFF. The DNA is as follows: TGTGCCAGCTCACCCATGACTGGGGGAAACTACAATGAGCAGTTCTTC.